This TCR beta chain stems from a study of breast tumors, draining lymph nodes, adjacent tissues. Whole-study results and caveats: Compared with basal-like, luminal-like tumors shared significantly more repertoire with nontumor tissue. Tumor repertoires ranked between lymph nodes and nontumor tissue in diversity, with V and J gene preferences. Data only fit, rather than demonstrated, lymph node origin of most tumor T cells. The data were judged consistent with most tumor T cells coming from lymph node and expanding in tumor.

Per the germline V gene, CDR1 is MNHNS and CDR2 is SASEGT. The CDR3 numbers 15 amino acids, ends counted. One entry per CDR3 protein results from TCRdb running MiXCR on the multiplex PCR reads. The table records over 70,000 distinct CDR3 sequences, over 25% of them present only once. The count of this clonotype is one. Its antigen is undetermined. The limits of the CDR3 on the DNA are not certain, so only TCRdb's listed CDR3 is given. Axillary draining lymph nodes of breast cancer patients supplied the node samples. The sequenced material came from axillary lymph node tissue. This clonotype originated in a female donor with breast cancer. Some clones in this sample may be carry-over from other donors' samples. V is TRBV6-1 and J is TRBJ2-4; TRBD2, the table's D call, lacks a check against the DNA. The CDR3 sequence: CASTNDRVGSGSGYF.